This T cell receptor beta chain was recovered during a study of PD-1 and CTLA-4 blockade in melanoma. Germline V gene data show CDR1 as LNHDA and CDR2 as SQIVND (reference sequence). V was cut by 3 bases and J by 10 bases, with 12 bases left in between. CDR3 size: 13 residues. TCRdb's table, derived via immunoSEQ multiplex PCR, lists solely in-frame clones and lacks some. The sample lists 20,000 to 25,000 clones, approximately 88% seen once, with about 7.2% in the top ten. The rearrangement links TRBV19 to TRBJ2-2, with no clear D. The sample in question was CD8+ T cells from peripheral blood, obtained before anti-PD-1 treatment. The clonotype was recovered from a human donor with melanoma. As DNA, the CDR3 is TGTGCCAGTAGTATTAACAGTCGCTCGGAGCTGTTTTTT. Its translation: CASSINSRSELFF.